The 22 T cell receptor beta chains in this list originate from one sample, sequenced in a study of blood T cells in healthy people across ages. A sample-barcoded 5' primer and a J-beta primer mix were used in a second PCR of roughly 6 to 11 cycles. TCRdb reanalysed the 5' RACE reads using MiXCR and keeps one entry per CDR3 protein. The sample carries more than 800,000 distinct CDR3 sequences, roughly 26% recorded once. The sequenced sample was blood. Receptor source: a woman of 80 years or more in good health.

The rearrangement links TRBV5-1 to TRBJ2-5; the match to TRBD2 covers 12 bases. The J call may be in error: the DNA end matches TRBJ2-7 better. This CDR3 has 16 residues. Looked up from germline, CDR1 is SGHRS and CDR2 is YFSETQ. This chain's CDR3 is CASSTLAGGPGNEQYF. The CDR3, as DNA: TGCGCCAGCAGCACCCTAGCGGGGGGGCCAGGGAACGAGCAGTACTTC.

In regard to this clonotype: A read error may produce the germline difference seen at one junction end. The rearrangement links TRBV6-2 or TRBV6-3 to TRBJ1-2, with D perhaps matching TRBD1 (5 bases). The germline V gene encodes CDR1 MNHEY and CDR2 SVGEGT. The CDR3 runs 15 residues. The CDR3 here is CASSRPGLTIYGHTF. For the CDR3, the DNA is TGTGCCAGCAGTCGACCGGGACTCACGATTTATGGCCACACCTTC.

This clonotype was observed at least ten times. The chain links TRBV5-1 to TRBJ1-2; a weak D match, TRBD1 (6 bases). Between the trimmed V and J ends, which lost 4 bases and 5 bases, there was a span of 18 bases. Germline CDR1 is SGHRS and CDR2 is YFSETQ. The length of the CDR3 is 15 residues. The CDR3 DNA is TGCGCCAGCAGCCCGGACGGGGGCGCGGGGTATGGCTACACCTTC. It is translated as CASSPDGGAGYGYTF.

The sample holds many counts of this clonotype. The gene calls are TRBV7-2 and TRBJ1-1; no clear D. Germline V gives CDR1 SGHTA, CDR2 FQGNSA. This CDR3 is 12 amino acids long. V shed 5 bases and J shed 11 bases, with 15 bases lying between them. CDR3 DNA: TGTGCCAGCAGCCCGCTATCCCGACGGGCTTTCTTT. This gives the protein CASSPLSRRAFF. The full variable domain, with the rest looked up from reference TRBV7-2 and TRBJ1-1, is GAGVSQSPSNKVTEKGKDVELRCDPISGHTALYWYRQSLGQGLEFLIYFQGNSAPDKSGLPSDRFSAERTGGSVSTLTIQRTQQEDSAVYLCASSPLSRRAFFGQGTRLTVV.

This chain links TRBV4-1 with TRBJ1-6, with D tentatively TRBD1 (5 bases). The ends were cut back, 2 bases at V and 7 bases at J, with 12 bases in the middle. Germline V CDR1 and CDR2: MGHRA, YSYEKL. This CDR3 has 15 residues. This CDR3 is CASSQLDRENSPLHF. CDR3 nucleotide sequence: TGCGCCAGCAGCCAACTCGACAGAGAAAATTCACCCCTCCACTTT.

This clonotype was seen repeatedly, ten times or more. V and J are TRBV20-1 and TRBJ2-7; D gene uncertain. Germline V gene data show CDR1 as DFQATT and CDR2 as SNEGSKA (reference sequence). The germline V and J ends were trimmed by 6 bases and 2 bases, with 17 bases remaining between them. This CDR3 region has 14 residues. The CDR3 loop is CSAPSPGYPYEQYF. The CDR3 region has the DNA TGCAGTGCCCCGAGTCCCGGGTACCCCTACGAGCAGTACTTC.

The sample holds many counts of this clonotype. V and J are TRBV20-1 and TRBJ2-7; 11 positions agree with TRBD2. The end of the DNA is better explained by TRBJ2-5, so the J call may be wrong. The germline gives CDR1 DFQATT, CDR2 SNEGSKA (reference sequence). The CDR3 has 16 amino acids. CDR3 sequence: CSARGLLAGERETQYF. DNA of the CDR3: TGCAGTGCTAGAGGATTACTAGCGGGGGAGCGGGAGACCCAGTACTTC.

This clonotype was observed once. V usage is TRBV3-1 and J usage is TRBJ2-2; D could derive from TRBD1 or TRBD2 (7 bases each). Germline lookup yields CDR1 LGHDT and CDR2 YNNKEL (reference sequence). CDR3 length equals 15 residues. The V gene lost 6 bases and the J gene lost 7 bases, with 18 bases spanning the gap. CDR3 DNA sequence: TGTGCCAGCAGTCCGTTGGCAGGGGGGGACGGGGAGCTGTTTTTT. Protein sequence: CASSPLAGGDGELFF.

This clonotype was observed many times. This chain joins TRBV11-1 and TRBJ2-7; 8 bases agree with TRBD2. CDR1 and CDR2 (germline): SGHAT, FQDESV (reference sequence). This CDR3 contains 14 residues. J lost 3 bases, V lost 3 bases, and 4 bases had no gene match. In nucleotides, the CDR3 is TGTGCCAGCAGCTTGAGCGGGAGTGTCTACGAGCAGTACTTC. The encoded protein is CASSLSGSVYEQYF.

This clonotype showed up many times. The chain carries TRBV6-5 and TRBJ1-5; TRBD1 matches at 11 bases. The CDR3 runs 15 residues. Germline CDR1 and CDR2: MNHEY and SVGAGI. The trim removed 4 bases at V and 6 bases at J, leaving 5 bases unmatched. CDR3 sequence reads: CASSSGTGGGQPQHF. The CDR3 DNA is TGTGCCAGCAGTTCCGGGACAGGGGGTGGTCAGCCCCAGCATTTT.

In its sample, this clonotype was seen a few times. This may come from a read error, since a much larger clone is one base off. The J gene is TRBJ2-3, the V gene TRBV10-2; the match to TRBD2 covers 14 bases. With V trimmed by 4 bases and J by 6 bases, 3 bases remained unmatched. CDR1 and CDR2 (germline): WSHSY, SAAADI. CDR3 length equals 15 residues. CDR3 loop: CASSAGLAGGDTQYF. CDR3 in DNA: TGCGCCAGCAGTGCTGGACTAGCGGGGGGCGATACGCAGTATTTT.

This clonotype occurred a few times. The rearrangement joins TRBV7-2 to TRBJ1-2; D possibly corresponds to TRBD1 (5 bases). CDR1 is SGHTA and CDR2 is FQGNSA in the germline V gene. With 5 bases removed from V and 0 bases from J, the gap between germline ends came to 16 bases. This CDR3 is 16 amino acids long. CDR3 DNA: TGTGCCAGCAGCCCGTTCGGGACCAGAGCTAACTATGGCTACACCTTC. Amino acids: CASSPFGTRANYGYTF.

The table lists this clonotype with many counts. The V and J genes are TRBV2 and TRBJ1-2, with D perhaps matching TRBD1 (5 bases). The V and J ends lost 6 bases and 8 bases respectively, with 13 bases between them. The CDR3 is 12 residues long. CDR1 and CDR2 (germline): SNHLY, FYNNEI. The CDR3 DNA is TGTGCCAGCAGGGTCAGGGAGACCGGCTACACCTTC. As protein: CASRVRETGYTF.

On this clonotype: A much larger clone lies one base from this, so it may be a read error. This rearrangement joins TRBV24-1 to TRBJ1-5, with no clear D. The CDR3 loop spans 15 amino acids. Germline values: CDR1 KGHDR, CDR2 SFDVKD. The CDR3 DNA reads TGTGCCACCAGTGATTTTGTAGAAAATTATCAGCCCCGGCATTTT. Amino acids: CATSDFVENYQPRHF.

On this clonotype itself: A much larger clone is a single base away; this may be a read error. The DNA for the CDR3 is TGTGCCAGCAGTTGGACAGGGGGATGTTTGGGGGAGACCCAGTACTTC. The encoded protein is CASSWTGGCLGETQYF. This chain uses TRBV12-3 or TRBV12-4 with TRBJ2-7; 10 positions agree with TRBD1. The end of the DNA aligns better with TRBJ2-5, so the J call may be wrong. This CDR3 has 16 residues.

Comment on this clonotype: Just one base apart from a much larger clone, this may be a read error. This rearrangement joins TRBV30 to TRBJ2-5; possible D gene TRBD2, 6 bases. This CDR3 is built from 12 residues. With 2 bases removed from V and 11 bases from J, the gap between germline ends came to 15 bases. Germline V gene data show CDR1 as GTSNPN and CDR2 as SVGIG (reference sequence). The CDR3 nucleotides are TGTGCCTGGAGTCGCGGCGGGGTTGAGCAGTACTTC. Protein product: CAWSRGGVEQYF.

This clonotype was seen at least ten times. The rearrangement links TRBV12-3 or TRBV12-4 to TRBJ1-6, with D uncertain. The CDR3 length is 13 residues. V dropped 3 bases and J dropped 8 bases, with 8 bases sitting between them. The CDR3 DNA is TGTGCCAGCAGTTTGGCGGCAGATTCACCCCTCCACTTT. It codes for CASSLAADSPLHF.

The genes are TRBV7-9 and TRBJ2-2; weak D call: TRBD1 (6 bases). The CDR3 sequence is 15 residues long. The germline CDR1 and CDR2 sequences are SEHNR and FQNEAQ (reference sequence). The V gene lost 5 bases and the J gene lost 2 bases, with 12 bases spanning the gap. Here the CDR3 DNA reads TGTGCCAGCAGCCCAGGGGCCAGTAACACCGGGGAGCTGTTTTTT. Protein sequence: CASSPGASNTGELFF.

The table lists this clonotype with many counts. V is TRBV7-2 and J is TRBJ2-1; 9 nucleotides align to TRBD2. The germline gives CDR1 SGHTA, CDR2 FQGNSA. The CDR3 runs 16 residues. The V gene end was trimmed by 2 bases and the J gene end by 3 bases; junction bases not matched to a gene: 5. The CDR3 sequence: CASSLNSGGLYNEQFF. CDR3 bases: TGTGCCAGCAGCTTAAATAGCGGGGGCCTCTACAATGAGCAGTTCTTC.

This clonotype has just a few counts. The chain has TRBV5-1 and TRBJ2-2, with 8 bases matching TRBD1. J lost 6 bases, V lost 4 bases, and 2 bases had no gene match. Germline-derived CDR1 and CDR2 are SGHRS and YFSETQ. This CDR3 region has 13 residues. In DNA, the CDR3 is TGCGCCAGCAGCGAACAGGGGGCCGGGGAGCTGTTTTTT. This sequence encodes CASSEQGAGELFF.

This clonotype was seen only once. The chain recombines TRBV5-1 with TRBJ2-3, with 9 bases identical to TRBD2. From germline, CDR1 is SGHRS and CDR2 YFSETQ. The CDR3 spans 16 residues. The CDR3 DNA follows: TGCACCGGCAGCTTCCTGACTAGCGGTAGCACAGATACGCAGTATTTT. Translated: CTGSFLTSGSTDTQYF.

This clonotype has only a few counts. The chain has TRBV6-1 and TRBJ1-2; D might be TRBD1 (5 bases). V lost 6 bases and J 8 bases, leaving 16 bases between the germline ends. Germline V gene sequence: CDR1 MNHNS, CDR2 SASEGT. This CDR3 contains 13 residues. Written as DNA, the CDR3 is TGTGCCAGCAGAACCGGGAGGCAGGGAGGCTACACCTTC. This encodes CASRTGRQGGYTF.